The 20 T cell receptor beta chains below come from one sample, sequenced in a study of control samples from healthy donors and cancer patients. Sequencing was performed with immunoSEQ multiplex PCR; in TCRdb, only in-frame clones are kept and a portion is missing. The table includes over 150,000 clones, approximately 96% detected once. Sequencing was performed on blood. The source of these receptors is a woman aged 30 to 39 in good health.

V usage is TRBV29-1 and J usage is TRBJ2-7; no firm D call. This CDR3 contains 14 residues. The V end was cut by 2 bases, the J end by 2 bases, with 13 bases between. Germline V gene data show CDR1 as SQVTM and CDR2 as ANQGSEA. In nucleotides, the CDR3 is TGCAGCGTTGAAACTGGTCCTTTTACCTACGAGCAGTACTTC. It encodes CSVETGPFTYEQYF.

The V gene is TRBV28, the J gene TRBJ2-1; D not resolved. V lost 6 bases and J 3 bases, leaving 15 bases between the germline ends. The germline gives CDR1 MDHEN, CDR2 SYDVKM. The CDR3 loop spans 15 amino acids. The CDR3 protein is CASSATWTRYNEQFF. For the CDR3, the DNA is TGTGCCAGCAGCGCAACATGGACCCGCTACAATGAGCAGTTCTTC.

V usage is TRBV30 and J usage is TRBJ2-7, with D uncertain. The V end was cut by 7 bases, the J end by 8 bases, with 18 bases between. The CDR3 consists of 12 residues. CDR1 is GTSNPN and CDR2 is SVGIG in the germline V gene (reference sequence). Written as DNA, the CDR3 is TGTGCCTACCGGGCCCCCCTTCTGCAGCAGTACTTC. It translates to CAYRAPLLQQYF.

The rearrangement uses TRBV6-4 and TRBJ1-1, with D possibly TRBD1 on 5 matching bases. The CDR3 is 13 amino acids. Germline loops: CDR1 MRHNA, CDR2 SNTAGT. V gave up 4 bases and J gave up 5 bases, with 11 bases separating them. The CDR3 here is CASSVDSKTEAFF. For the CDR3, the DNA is TGTGCCAGCAGTGTCGACAGCAAAACTGAAGCTTTCTTT.

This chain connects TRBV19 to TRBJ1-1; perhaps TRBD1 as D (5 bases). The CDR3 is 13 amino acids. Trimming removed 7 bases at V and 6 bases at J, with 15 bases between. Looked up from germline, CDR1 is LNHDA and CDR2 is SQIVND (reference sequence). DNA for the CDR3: TGTGCCAGTATGTCAGGGAGTACGGCTGAAGCTTTCTTT. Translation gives CASMSGSTAEAFF. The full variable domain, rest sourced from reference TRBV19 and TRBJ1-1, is DGGITQSPKYLFRKEGQNVTLSCEQNLNHDAMYWYRQDPGQGLRLIYYSQIVNDFQKGDIAEGYSVSREKKESFPLTVTSAQKNPTAFYLCASMSGSTAEAFFGQGTRLTVV.

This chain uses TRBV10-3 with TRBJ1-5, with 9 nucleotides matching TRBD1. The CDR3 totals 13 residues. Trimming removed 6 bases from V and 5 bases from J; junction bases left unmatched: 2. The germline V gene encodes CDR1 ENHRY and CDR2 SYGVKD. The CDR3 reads CAISRQGDQPQHF. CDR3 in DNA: TGTGCCATCAGCAGACAGGGGGATCAGCCCCAGCATTTT.

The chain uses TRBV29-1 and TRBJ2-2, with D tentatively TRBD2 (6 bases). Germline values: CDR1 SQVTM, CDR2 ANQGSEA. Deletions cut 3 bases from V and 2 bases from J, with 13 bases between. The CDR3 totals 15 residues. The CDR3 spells CSVEDGGRNTGELFF. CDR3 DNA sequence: TGCAGCGTTGAGGACGGGGGACGAAACACCGGGGAGCTGTTTTTT.

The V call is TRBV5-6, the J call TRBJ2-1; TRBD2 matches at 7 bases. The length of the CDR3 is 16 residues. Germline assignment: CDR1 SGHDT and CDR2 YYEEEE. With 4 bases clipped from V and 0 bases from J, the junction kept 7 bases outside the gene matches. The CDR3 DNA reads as TGTGCCAGCAGCAGCTTGGGCGGGGGCTCCTACAATGAGCAGTTCTTC. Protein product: CASSSLGGGSYNEQFF.

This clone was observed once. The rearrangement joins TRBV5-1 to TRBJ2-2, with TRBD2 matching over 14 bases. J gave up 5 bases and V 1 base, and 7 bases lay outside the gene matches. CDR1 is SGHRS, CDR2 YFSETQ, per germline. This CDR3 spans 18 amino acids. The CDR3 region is CASSLRGTSGRVTGELFF. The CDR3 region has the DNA TGCGCCAGCAGCTTGAGGGGGACTAGCGGGAGAGTTACCGGGGAGCTGTTTTTT.

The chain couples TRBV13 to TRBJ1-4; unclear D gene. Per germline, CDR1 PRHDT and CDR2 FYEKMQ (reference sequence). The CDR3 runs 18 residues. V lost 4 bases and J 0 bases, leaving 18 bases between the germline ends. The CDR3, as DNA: TGTGCCAGCAGCTATAGGGAGGGCTTAGGAACAACTAATGAAAAACTGTTTTTT. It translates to CASSYREGLGTTNEKLFF.

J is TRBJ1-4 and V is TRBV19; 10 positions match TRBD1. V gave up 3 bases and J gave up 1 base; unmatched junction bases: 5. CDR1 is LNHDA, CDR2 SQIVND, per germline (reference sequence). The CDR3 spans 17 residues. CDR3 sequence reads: CASSIPDRGRTNEKLFF. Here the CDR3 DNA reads TGTGCCAGTAGTATCCCTGACAGGGGGCGAACTAATGAAAAACTGTTTTTT.

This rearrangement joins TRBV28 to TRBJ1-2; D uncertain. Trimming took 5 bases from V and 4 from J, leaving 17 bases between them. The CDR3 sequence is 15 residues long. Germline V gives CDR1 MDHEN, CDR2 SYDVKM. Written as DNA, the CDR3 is TGTGCCAGCAGTCCCCGACTCTCATGGGGCTATGGCTACACCTTC. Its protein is CASSPRLSWGYGYTF.

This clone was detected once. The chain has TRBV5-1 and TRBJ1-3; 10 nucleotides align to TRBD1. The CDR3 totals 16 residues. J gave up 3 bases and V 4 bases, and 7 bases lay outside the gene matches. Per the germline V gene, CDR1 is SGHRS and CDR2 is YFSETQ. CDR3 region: CASSHRDRGLGNTIYF. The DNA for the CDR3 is TGCGCCAGCAGCCACCGGGACAGGGGTCTTGGAAACACCATATATTTT.

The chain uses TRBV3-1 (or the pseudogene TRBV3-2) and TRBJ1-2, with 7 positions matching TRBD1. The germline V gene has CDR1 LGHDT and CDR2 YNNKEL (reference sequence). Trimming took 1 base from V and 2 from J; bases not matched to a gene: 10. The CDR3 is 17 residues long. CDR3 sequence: CASSQGAGQVSNYGYTF. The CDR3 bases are TGTGCCAGCAGCCAAGGGGCAGGACAGGTTTCCAACTATGGCTACACCTTC.

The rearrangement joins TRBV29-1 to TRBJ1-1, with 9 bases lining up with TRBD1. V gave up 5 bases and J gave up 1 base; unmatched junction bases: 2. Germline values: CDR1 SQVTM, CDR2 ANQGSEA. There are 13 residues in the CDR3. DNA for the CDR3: TGCAGCGTTACGGGACAGGGGAACACTGAAGCTTTCTTT. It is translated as CSVTGQGNTEAFF.

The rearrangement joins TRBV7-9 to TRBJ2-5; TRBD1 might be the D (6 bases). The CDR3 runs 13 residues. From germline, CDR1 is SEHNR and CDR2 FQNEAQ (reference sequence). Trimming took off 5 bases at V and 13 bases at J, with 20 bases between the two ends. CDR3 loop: CASSRSGDGQRYF. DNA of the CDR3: TGTGCCAGCAGCAGATCAGGGGACGGCCAACGGTACTTC. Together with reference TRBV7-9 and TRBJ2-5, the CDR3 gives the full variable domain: DTGVSQNPRHKITKRGQNVTFRCDPISEHNRLYWYRQTLGQGPEFLTYFQNEAQLEKSRLLSDRFSAERPKGSFSTLEIQRTEQGDSAMYLCASSRSGDGQRYFGPGTRLLVL.

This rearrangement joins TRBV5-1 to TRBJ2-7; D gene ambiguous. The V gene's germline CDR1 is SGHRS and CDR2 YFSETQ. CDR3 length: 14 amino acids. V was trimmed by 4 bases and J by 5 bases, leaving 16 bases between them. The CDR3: CASSPGAPRDEQYF. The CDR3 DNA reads TGCGCCAGCAGCCCGGGCGCCCCCCGGGACGAGCAGTACTTC.

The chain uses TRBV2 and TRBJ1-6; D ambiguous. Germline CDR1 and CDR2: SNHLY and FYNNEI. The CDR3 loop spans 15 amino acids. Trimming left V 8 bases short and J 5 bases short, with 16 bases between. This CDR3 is CASSFQGDNNSPLHF. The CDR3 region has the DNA TGTGCCAGCTCCTTCCAAGGTGACAATAATTCACCCCTCCACTTT. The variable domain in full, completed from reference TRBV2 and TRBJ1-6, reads EPEVTQTPSHQVTQMGQEVILRCVPISNHLYFYWYRQILGQKVEFLVSFYNNEISEKSEIFDDQFSVERPDGSNFTLKIRSTKLEDSAMYFCASSFQGDNNSPLHFGNGTRLTVT.

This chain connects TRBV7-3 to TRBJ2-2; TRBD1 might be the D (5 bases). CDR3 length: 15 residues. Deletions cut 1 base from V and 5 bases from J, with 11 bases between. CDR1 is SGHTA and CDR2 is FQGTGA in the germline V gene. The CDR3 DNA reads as TGTGCCAGCAGCTTAAGGGCAGGGTGGACCGGGGAGCTGTTTTTT. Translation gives CASSLRAGWTGELFF.

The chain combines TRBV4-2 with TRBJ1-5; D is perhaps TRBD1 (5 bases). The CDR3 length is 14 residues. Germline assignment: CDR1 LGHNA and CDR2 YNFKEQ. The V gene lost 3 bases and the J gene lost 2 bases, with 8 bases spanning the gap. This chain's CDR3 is CASSHVGGNQPQHF. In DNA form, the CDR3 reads TGTGCCAGCAGCCATGTGGGGGGCAATCAGCCCCAGCATTTT.